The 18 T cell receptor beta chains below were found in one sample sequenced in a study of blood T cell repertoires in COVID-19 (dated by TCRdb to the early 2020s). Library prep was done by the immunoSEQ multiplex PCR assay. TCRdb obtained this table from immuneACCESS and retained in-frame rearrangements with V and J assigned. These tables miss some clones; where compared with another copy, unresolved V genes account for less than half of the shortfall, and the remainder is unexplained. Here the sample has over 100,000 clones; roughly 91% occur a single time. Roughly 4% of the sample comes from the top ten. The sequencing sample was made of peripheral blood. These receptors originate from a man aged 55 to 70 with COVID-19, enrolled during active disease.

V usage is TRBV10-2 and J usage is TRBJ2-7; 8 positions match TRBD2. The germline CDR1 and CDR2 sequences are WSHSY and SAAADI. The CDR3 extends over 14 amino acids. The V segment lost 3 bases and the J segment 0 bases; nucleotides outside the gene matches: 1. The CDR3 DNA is TGCGCCAGCAGTGACGGGGGGGCCTCCTACGAGCAGTACTTC. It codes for CASSDGGASYEQYF.

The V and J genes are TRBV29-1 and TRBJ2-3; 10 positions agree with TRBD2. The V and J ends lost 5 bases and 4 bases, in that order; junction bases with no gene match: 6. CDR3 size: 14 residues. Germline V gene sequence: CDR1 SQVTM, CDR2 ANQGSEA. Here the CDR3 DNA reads TGCAGCGTTAGCGGGGGGGCCCCCCCAGATACGCAGTATTTT. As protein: CSVSGGAPPDTQYF.

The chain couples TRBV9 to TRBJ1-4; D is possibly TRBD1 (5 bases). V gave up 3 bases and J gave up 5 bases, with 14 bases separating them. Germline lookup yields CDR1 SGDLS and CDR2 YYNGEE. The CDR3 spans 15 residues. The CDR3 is CASSASGGKNEKLFF. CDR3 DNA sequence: TGTGCCAGCAGCGCCTCCGGGGGGAAAAATGAAAAACTGTTTTTT. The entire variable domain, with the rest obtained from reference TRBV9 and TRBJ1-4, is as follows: DSGVTQTPKHLITATGQRVTLRCSPRSGDLSVYWYQQSLDQGLQFLIQYYNGEERAKGNILERFSAQQFPDLHSELNLSSLELGDSALYFCASSASGGKNEKLFFGSGTQLSVL.

The DNA of the CDR3 is TGTGCCAGCAGCACACGACAGGGACTCTCTGGAAACACCATATATTTT. Translated, it gives CASSTRQGLSGNTIYF. The chain combines TRBV7-9 with TRBJ1-3; 7 bases align to TRBD1. This CDR3 is 16 amino acids long. Germline loops: CDR1 SEHNR, CDR2 FQNEAQ (reference sequence). The V segment lost 5 bases and the J segment 0 bases; nucleotides outside the gene matches: 7.

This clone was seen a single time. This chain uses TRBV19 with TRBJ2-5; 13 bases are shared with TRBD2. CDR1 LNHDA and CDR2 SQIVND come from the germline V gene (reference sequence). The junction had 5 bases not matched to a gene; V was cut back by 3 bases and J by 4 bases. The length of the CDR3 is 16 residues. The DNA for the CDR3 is TGTGCCAGTAGTATGGGACTAGCGGGGAGGGGAGAGACCCAGTACTTC. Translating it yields CASSMGLAGRGETQYF.

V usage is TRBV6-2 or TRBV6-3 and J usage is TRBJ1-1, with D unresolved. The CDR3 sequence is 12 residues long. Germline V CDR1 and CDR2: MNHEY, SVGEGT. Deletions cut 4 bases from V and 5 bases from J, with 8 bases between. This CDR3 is CASSSPGTEAFF. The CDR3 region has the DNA TGTGCCAGCAGTTCCCCCGGTACTGAAGCTTTCTTT.

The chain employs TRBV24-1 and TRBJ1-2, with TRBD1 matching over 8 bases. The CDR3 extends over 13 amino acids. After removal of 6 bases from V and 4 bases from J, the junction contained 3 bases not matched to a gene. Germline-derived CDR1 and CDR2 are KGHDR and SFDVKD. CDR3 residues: CATSQGAGYGYTF. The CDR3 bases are TGTGCCACCAGTCAGGGGGCGGGCTATGGCTACACCTTC.

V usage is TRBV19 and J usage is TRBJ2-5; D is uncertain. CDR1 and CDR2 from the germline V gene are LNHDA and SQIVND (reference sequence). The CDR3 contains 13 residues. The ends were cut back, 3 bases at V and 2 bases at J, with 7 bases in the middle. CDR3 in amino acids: CASSITRQETQYF. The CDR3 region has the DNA TGTGCCAGTAGTATTACCAGGCAAGAGACCCAGTACTTC.

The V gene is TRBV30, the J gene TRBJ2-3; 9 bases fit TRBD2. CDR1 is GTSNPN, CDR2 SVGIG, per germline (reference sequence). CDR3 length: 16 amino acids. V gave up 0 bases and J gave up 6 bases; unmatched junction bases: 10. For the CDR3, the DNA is TGTGCCTGGAGTGTAGGGCTAGCGGGGCGGCAGGATACGCAGTATTTT. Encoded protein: CAWSVGLAGRQDTQYF.

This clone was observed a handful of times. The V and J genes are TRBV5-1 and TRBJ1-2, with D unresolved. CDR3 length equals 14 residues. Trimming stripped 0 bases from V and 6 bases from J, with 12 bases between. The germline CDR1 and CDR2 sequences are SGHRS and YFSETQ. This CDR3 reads CASSLVQAFDGYTF. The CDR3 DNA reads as TGCGCCAGCAGCTTGGTTCAGGCCTTCGATGGCTACACCTTC.

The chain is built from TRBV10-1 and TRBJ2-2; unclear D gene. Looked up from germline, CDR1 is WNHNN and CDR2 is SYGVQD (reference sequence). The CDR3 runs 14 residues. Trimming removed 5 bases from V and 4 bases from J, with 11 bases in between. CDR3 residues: CASSIDPGTGELFF. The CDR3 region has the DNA TGCGCCAGCAGTATCGACCCAGGCACCGGGGAGCTGTTTTTT.

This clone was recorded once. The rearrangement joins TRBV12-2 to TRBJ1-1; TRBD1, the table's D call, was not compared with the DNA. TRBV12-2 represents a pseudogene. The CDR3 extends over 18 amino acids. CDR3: CASRLANRERGRGTEAFF. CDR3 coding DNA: TGTGCAAGTCGCTTAGCGAATAGGGAAAGGGGAAGGGGCACTGAAGCTTTCTTT.

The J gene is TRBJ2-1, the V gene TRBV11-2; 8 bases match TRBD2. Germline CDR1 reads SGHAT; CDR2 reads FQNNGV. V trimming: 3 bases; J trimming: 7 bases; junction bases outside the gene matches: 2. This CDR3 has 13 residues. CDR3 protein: CASSFVAGNEQFF. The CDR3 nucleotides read TGTGCCAGCAGCTTTGTAGCGGGGAATGAGCAGTTCTTC.

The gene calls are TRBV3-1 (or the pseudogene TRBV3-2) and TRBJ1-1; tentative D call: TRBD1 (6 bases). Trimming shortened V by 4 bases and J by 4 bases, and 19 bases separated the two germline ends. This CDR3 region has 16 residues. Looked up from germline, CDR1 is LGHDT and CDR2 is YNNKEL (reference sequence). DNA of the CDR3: TGTGCCAGCAGCCCCGTCCCCAGGGGAGTATCCACTGAAGCTTTCTTT. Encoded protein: CASSPVPRGVSTEAFF.

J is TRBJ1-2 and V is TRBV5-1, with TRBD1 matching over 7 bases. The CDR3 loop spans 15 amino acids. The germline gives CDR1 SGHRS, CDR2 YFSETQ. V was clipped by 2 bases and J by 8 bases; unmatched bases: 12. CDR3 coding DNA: TGCGCCAGCAGCTTCCAACAGGGGAACCTCATAGGCTACACCTTC. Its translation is CASSFQQGNLIGYTF.

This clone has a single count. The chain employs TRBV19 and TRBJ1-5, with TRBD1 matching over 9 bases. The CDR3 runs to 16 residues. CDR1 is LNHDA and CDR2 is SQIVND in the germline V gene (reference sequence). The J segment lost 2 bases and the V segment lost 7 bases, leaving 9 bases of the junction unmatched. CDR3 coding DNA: TGTGCCAGTAACGCCGACAGGGGGATGGGCAATCAGCCCCAGCATTTT. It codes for CASNADRGMGNQPQHF.

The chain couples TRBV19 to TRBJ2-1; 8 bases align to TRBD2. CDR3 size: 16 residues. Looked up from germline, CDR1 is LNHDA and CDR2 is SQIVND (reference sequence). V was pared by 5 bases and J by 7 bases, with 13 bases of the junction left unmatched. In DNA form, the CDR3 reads TGTGCCAGTAGTTCCAAAGGGAGAGTAGCGGGGAATGAGCAGTTCTTC. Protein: CASSSKGRVAGNEQFF.

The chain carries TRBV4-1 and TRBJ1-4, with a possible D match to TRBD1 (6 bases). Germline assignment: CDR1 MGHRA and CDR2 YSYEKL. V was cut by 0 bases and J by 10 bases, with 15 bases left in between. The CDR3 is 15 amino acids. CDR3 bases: TGCGCCAGCAGCCAAGAAGGTGGAGGGGGGGGAAAACTGTTTTTT. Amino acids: CASSQEGGGGGKLFF.